Below, one T cell receptor (beta chain) is given with its context. Its antigen is unidentified. This table comes from immunoSEQ multiplex PCR, and its TCRdb copy is limited to in-frame clones, with some not included. The sample carries about 150,000 clones, about 82% recorded once. The CDR3 is 13 amino acids. The record originates from a study of cytomegalovirus exposure and HLA in healthy donors. Broader study findings: CMV antigen specificity of three CMV-associated chains was confirmed in vitro.

The sequenced material came from PBMCs. The clonotype originates from a human donor in good health. This chain links TRBV21-1 with TRBJ2-7; the listed D gene, TRBD1, was not tested against the DNA. TRBV21-1 is annotated as a pseudogene. The CDR3 coding sequence is TGTGCCAGTTTGCGGACAGGGGCATGGGAGCAGTACTTC. This encodes CASLRTGAWEQYF.